The present entry profiles one TCR beta chain with its context. The table lists this clonotype with a count of one. Its antigen is currently not known. Per-base quality was not reported, and no clone a single base away is much larger than it. Just one read gives weak support. From a lookup of the germline V gene, CDR1 and CDR2 are MDHEN and SYDVKM. The CDR3 spans 15 residues, from the cysteine through the phenylalanine. The retained sequence is limited to the CDR3, 45 bases, with the frame set at the first base. Trimming removed 0 bases from V and 5 bases from J; the gene matches leave 1 base unexplained. The data are from a study of T-cell memory formation after mild COVID-19 (dated by TCRdb to the early 2020s). At the level of the whole study: Most TCR sequence clusters were specific to one of the two donors. Longitudinal TCRalpha and TCRbeta repertoire sequencing tracked T-cell clones expanding and contracting after mild COVID-19 in two donors. Two young, previously healthy adult volunteers made up the cohort, one male and one female. Results the study describes overall, beyond this receptor: Contracting CD4+ clones were found mainly in CM and EM memory subsets, while CD8+ clones were enriched in EMRA. Balanced CD4/CD8 phenotypes were observed for clones contracting from day 15 to 85, whereas a bias towards CD4+ was observed for a second wave of clones expanding from day 15 to 37. Only two mild cases were covered in the study, and larger cohorts including severe cases with pre-infection samples were considered necessary. Whether the second-wave clones peaking on day 37 were SARS-CoV-2 specific was not confirmed. Some responding clones were detected in pre-infection memory, which suggested that pre-existing cross-reactive memory T cells had joined the SARS-CoV-2 response.

Ficoll-Paque density gradient centrifugation was the method used to isolate PBMCs. Instrument used: Illumina NovaSeq 6000. cDNA libraries for TCRalpha and TCRbeta were prepared by 5'RACE using constant-segment primers, with sample barcodes and unique molecular identifiers added. Trizol reagent was used to extract RNA from every sample. Amplification of the libraries took two PCR steps, and the second step added a second sample barcode plus Illumina TruSeq adapters. Sequencing of the libraries was done on an Illumina NovaSeq, producing 2 x 150 bp paired-end reads. The authors' analysis ran thus. Demultiplexing of reads and collapsing into UMI-guided consensus sequences were performed with migec v1.2.7. Using mixcr v2.1.11, UMI consensuses were aligned to TRA and TRB V and J templates and then assembled into clonotypes. A clonotype was counted as expanded or contracted only when both edgeR and NoisET called the clonotype significant, with the noise models trained on biological replicates. For edgeR calls, the cutoffs were a false discovery rate-adjusted p below 0.01 and a log2 fold-change threshold of 1. As an exploratory analysis of dynamics, max-normalized trajectories of the 1000 most abundant clonotypes were examined by PCA with hierarchical clustering. The CD4 or CD8 phenotype of responding clones was assigned using the separately sequenced CD4+ and CD8+ repertoires. TCRdb trimmed public reads at Q25 via fastp, called clones via MiXCR and kept in-frame beta chains. Each entry is one CDR3 protein sequence, shown with its most common DNA and genes. The authors' filters were not applied to this entry. This sample lists 250,000 to 300,000 distinct CDR3 sequences; 15% to 20% were detected once. The top ten hold roughly 23% of the sample.

The sample taken for sequencing was PBMCs or a T cell subset sorted from them (not recorded which). Recombination connected TRBV28 to TRBJ1-1; TRBD1 fits 12 bases in the junction. This clonotype was sampled from a man between 18 and 35 years old who had mild COVID-19 (a few samples of this study predate the infection). The sample titles of this study are shuffled in the database, so cell type and time point are left out; the donor was told from shared clones. The CDR3 here reads CASSLWGQGATEAFF. In nucleotide form, the sequence is TGTGCCAGCAGTTTATGGGGACAGGGGGCTACTGAAGCTTTCTTT.